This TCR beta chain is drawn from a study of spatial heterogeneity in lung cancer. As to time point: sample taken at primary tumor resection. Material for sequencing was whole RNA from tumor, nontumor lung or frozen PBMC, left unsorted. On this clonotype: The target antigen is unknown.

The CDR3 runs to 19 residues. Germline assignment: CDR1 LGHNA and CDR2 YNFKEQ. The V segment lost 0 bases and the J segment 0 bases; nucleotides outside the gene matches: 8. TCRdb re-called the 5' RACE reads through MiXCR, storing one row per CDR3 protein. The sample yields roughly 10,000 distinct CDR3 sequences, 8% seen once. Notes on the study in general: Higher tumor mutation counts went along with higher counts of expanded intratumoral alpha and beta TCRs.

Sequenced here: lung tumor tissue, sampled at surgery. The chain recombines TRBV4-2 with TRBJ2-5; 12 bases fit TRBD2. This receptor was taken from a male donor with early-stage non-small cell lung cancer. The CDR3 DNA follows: TGTGCCAGCAGCCAAGATAGGACTAGCGGGGTACCCAACCAAGAGACCCAGTACTTC. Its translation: CASSQDRTSGVPNQETQYF.